This entry is about one T cell receptor (beta chain). The data originate from a study of shared clonotypes between healthy human individuals. None of the donors, who were healthy HIV-negative adults, had recently had acute infections or vaccinations. Each sample came from a Caucasian adult donor living in Nashville, Tennessee. This CDR3 region has 15 residues. V shed 5 bases and J shed 1 base, with 15 bases lying between them. CDR1 SGHVS and CDR2 FNYEAQ come from the germline V gene. Several immunoSEQ 96-well plates shared each subset's DNA, each plate a replicate. Methods used by the authors: ImmunoSEQ only sent back junction sequences with no quality scores, so filtering was done differently. Sequenced by immunoSEQ multiplex PCR; TCRdb stores in-frame clones only, minus some. From that table come the V and J calls and clone size; the DNA was used to work out D and trimming. The sample yields around 500,000 clones, over 75% seen once.

This rearrangement joins TRBV7-6 to TRBJ2-7, with D perhaps matching TRBD2 (5 bases). The TCR originated in a middle-aged woman in good health. Some clones in this sample may be carry-over from other donors' samples. What was sequenced was PBMCs. The CDR3: CASSPRAGGSYEQYF. The CDR3 DNA sequence: TGTGCCAGCAGCCCTAGGGCGGGCGGGTCCTACGAGCAGTACTTC.